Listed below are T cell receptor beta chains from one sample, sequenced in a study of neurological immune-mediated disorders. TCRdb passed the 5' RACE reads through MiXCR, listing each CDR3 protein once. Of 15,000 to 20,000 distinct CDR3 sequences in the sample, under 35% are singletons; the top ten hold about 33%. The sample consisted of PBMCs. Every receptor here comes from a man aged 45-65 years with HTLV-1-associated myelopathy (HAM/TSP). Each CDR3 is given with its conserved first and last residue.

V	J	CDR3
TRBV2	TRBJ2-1	CASSDISTEYNEQFF
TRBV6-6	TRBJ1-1	CASKPTANTEAFF
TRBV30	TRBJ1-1	CAWKRALPVMNTEAFF
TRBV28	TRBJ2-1	CASSPGTGGPVEQFF
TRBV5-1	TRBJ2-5	CASSPGLRTSGGPEETQYF
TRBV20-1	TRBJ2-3	CSAGPSGGAGAQYF
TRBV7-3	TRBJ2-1	CASSQGAYNEQFF
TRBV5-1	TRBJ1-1	CASSHRGTEAFF
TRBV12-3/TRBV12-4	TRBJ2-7	CASSFSGGASYEQYF
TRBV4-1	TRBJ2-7	CASSQARGGGEQYF
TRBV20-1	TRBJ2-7	CSARTHGSSYEQYF
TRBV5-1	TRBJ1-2	CASSLRQAEYGYTF
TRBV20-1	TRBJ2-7	CSARDVWGTMEQYF
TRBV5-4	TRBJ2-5	CASSSRDAFNQETQYF
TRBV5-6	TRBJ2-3	CASSLEIGTDTQYF
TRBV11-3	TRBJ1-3	CASSLSSGNTIYF
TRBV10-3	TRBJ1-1	CAITSHPGTVMNTEAFF
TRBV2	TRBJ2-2	CASSRTSGTNTGELFF
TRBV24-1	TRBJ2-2	CATSDSAQIWTGELFF
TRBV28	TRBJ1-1	CASSLRGLTEAFF
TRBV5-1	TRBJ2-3	CASSWGANPHTQYF
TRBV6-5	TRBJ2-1	CASSYSASGNSYNEQFF
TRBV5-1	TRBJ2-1	CASSAARTSGGYNEQFF
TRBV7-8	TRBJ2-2	CASSLGTVPTNTGELFF
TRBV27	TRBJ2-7	CASSLRGPRDEQYF
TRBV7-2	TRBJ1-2	CASSEGDLGGYTF
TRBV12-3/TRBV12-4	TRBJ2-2	CASSLLTSGTGELFF
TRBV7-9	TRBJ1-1	CASSARTRGTEAFF
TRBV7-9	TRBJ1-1	CASRPNRQAEAFF
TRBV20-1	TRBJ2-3	CSARQDRGGADTQYF
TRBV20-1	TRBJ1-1	CSAPPRQGRSAEAFF
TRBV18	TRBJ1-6	CASSPTDRGSPLNF
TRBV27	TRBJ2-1	CASSFRVPTGEQFF
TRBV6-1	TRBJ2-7	CASSEAPGHSYEQYF
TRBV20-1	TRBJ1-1	CSAMGGGWGSYTEAFF
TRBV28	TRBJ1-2	CASSRGGFYGYTF
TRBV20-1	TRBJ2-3	CSARDDQRSSTDTQYF
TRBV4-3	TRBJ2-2	CASSQDTWPGELFF
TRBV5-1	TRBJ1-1	CASSWRQGNTEAFF
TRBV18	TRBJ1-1	CASSPIQTEAFF
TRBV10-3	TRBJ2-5	CAIRKDRAEETQYF
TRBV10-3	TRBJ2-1	CAISETPTGLAYNEQFF
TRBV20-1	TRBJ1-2	CSAFTRPNYGYTF
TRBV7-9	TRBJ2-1	CASSPPDQMMGHRRQFF
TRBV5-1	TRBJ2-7	CASSLVGFSYEQYF
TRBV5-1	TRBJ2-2	CASSLAEAVVNTGQLFF